This T cell receptor (beta chain) was recovered during a study of T cells in narcolepsy. Profiled with immunoSEQ multiplex PCR; TCRdb holds only in-frame clones, not every one. Here the sample spans roughly 20,000 clones, about 80% being singletons. Sequenced input: memory (CD45RA-) CD4+ T cells from blood. The clonotype originates from a human donor in good health.

The CDR3 DNA reads TGTGCCAGCAGTCTATTCGGACAGGCCGACACTGAAGCTTTCTTT. Amino acids: CASSLFGQADTEAFF. The rearrangement uses TRBV6-1 and TRBJ1-1, with TRBD1 matching over 7 bases. The CDR3 has 15 amino acids. V lost 5 bases to trimming and J lost 3 bases; unmatched junction nucleotides: 9. The germline V gene encodes CDR1 MNHNS and CDR2 SASEGT.